This is a list of T cell receptor beta chains from one sample in a study of shared clonotypes between healthy human individuals. Sequencing used immunoSEQ multiplex PCR; TCRdb keeps in-frame clones, though not all of them. The data contain roughly 300,000 clones, around 86% of them singletons. Sequenced material: memory CD8+ T cells sorted from blood. These receptors were collected from a man aged 18 to 29 in good health. Each CDR3 is given without its conserved first and last residue. Fields, in order: clone size, V gene, CDR3 protein. Clone size is not always given. Where it is, it says once, few, many or a class for expanded clones.

>-|TRBV10-2
ASSELPSGDYEQY
>-|TRBV4-3
ASSQDRRGSSYEQY
>-|TRBV4-2
ASSQGLAAVYYEQY
>once|TRBV7-3
ASSLTGANTEAF
>-|TRBV7-2
ASSLTRGGGYT
>-|TRBV5-1
ASSLVGAPIY
>-|TRBV5-4
ASSFGNNEQF
>-|TRBV20-1
SASGRYEQY
>-|TRBV7-7
ASSLTGGPRGQY
>-|TRBV28
ASSLPGSSTEAF
>-|TRBV7-9
ASSLAQQGDYGYT
>-|TRBV5-1
ASSLAPGTVIYGYT
>once|TRBV30
AGNSGASYNEQF
>-|TRBV27
ASSLNAGTHEQY
>-|TRBV11-3
ASSPSGLAPYEQY
>-|TRBV4-3
ASSRTSGYTYEQY
>-|TRBV7-9
ASSFGVLEGTEAF
>-|TRBV11-3
ASSHSPQGPYNEQF
>few|TRBV27
ASSATGGAGANVLT
>few|TRBV25-1
ASSEYGQAEKLF
>-|TRBV2
ASSTGVHSYEQY
>-|TRBV4-1
ASSPGTASYEQY
>-|TRBV28
ASRYGDYGYT
>-|TRBV6-5
ASSYVKGSNEKLF
>-|TRBV9
ASSVELGSSYEQY
>-|TRBV27
ASSDRPMTGSLLEQY
>-|TRBV7-2
ASSLVAGALDEQY
>-|TRBV7-9
ASSLQGTGGEQY
>-|TRBV6-1
ASSEVLLAGWTYNEQF
>-|TRBV25-1
ASKAPNTGELF
>-|TRBV4-3
ASSPGGSSDEQY
>once|TRBV19
ASRPTTGSFNEQY
>once|TRBV10-3
AVSGTSEETQY
>-|TRBV6-4
ASSDAGTGAYT
>-|TRBV6-6
ASSYSQGDIQY
>once|TRBV27
ASSSGLHNEQF
>-|TRBV28
ASSLRAMNTEAF
>-|TRBV6-5
ASSLDRHYGYT
>-|TRBV5-1
ASSLSSDRSSYEQY
>many|TRBV30
AWSVQGRGWGTDTQY
>-|TRBV6-5
ASSSHLGDTQY
>once|TRBV30
AWSPGQGHDT
>-|TRBV2
ASSVGQSYEQY